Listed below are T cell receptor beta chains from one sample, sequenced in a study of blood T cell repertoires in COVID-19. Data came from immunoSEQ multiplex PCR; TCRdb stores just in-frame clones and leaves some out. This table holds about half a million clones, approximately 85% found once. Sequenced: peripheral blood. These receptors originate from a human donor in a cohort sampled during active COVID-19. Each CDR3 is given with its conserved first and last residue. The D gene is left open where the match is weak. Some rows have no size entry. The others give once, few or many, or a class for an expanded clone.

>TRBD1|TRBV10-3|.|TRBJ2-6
CAISESPRQGRGSGANVLTF
TGTGCCATCAGTGAGTCTCCTAGACAGGGAAGGGGCTCTGGGGCCAACGTCCTGACTTTC
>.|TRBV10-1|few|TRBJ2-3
CASSDRLFDTQYF
TGCGCCAGCTCTGACAGGCTCTTCGATACGCAGTATTTT
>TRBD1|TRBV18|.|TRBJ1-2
CASSPAGQGLYGYTF
TGTGCCAGCTCACCCGCCGGACAGGGACTTTATGGCTACACCTTC
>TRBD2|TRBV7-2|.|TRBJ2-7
CASSPSGTYEQYF
TGTGCCAGCAGCCCCAGCGGGACCTACGAGCAGTACTTC
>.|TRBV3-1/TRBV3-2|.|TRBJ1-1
CASSSRQISEAFF
TGTGCCAGCAGCTCGCGACAGATTTCTGAAGCTTTCTTT
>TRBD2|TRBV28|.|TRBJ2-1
CASSLLREGGKNEQFF
TGTGCCAGCAGTTTATTGAGGGAGGGTGGGAAGAATGAGCAGTTCTTC
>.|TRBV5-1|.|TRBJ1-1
CASSLQGVNTEAFF
TGCGCCAGCAGCTTACAGGGTGTGAACACTGAAGCTTTCTTT
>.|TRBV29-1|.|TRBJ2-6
CSASGDSGANVLTF
TGCAGCGCCTCAGGGGACTCTGGGGCCAACGTCCTGACTTTC
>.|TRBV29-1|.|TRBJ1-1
CSAVPDRNTEAFF
TGCAGCGCCGTCCCCGACAGGAACACTGAAGCTTTCTTT
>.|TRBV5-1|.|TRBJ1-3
CASSPRQDGNTIYF
TGCGCCAGCAGCCCTAGACAGGACGGTAACACCATATATTTT
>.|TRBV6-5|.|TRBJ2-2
CASAGDSTGELFF
TGTGCCAGCGCCGGAGACTCCACCGGGGAGCTGTTTTTT
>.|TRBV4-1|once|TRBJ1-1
CASTLWAGNTEAFF
TGCGCCAGCACCCTTTGGGCAGGGAACACTGAAGCTTTCTTT
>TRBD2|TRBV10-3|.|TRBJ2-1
CAISRLTSGRVYNEQFF
TGTGCCATCAGTCGGCTGACTAGCGGACGCGTTTACAATGAGCAGTTCTTC
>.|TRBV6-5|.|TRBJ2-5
CASTQVGAQETQYF
TGTGCCAGCACCCAGGTGGGCGCTCAAGAGACCCAGTACTTC
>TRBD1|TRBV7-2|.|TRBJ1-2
CASSSQGAHGYTF
TGTGCCAGCAGCTCCCAGGGGGCTCATGGCTACACCTTC